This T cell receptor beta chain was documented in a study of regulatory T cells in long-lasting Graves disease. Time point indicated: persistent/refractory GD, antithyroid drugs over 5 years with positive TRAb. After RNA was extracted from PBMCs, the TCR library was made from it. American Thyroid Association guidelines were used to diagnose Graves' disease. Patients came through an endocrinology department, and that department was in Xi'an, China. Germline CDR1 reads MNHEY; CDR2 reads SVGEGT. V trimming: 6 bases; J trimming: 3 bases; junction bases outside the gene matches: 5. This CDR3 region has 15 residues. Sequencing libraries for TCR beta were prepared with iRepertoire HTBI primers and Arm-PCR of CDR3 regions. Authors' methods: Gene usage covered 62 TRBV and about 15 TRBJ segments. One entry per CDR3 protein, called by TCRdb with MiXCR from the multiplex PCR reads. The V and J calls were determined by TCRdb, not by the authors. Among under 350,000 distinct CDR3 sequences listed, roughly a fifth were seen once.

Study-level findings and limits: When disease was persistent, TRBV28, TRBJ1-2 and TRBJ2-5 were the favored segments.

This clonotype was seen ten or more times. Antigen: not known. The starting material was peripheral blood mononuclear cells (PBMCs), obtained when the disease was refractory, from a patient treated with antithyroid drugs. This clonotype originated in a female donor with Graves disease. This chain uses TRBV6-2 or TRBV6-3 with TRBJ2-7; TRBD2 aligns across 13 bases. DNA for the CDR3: TGTGCCAGCAGATCCGGGACTAGCGGGAACTACGAGCAGTACTTC. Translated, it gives CASRSGTSGNYEQYF.